This is a list of T cell receptor beta chains from one sample in a study of Graves' ophthalmopathy and Graves' hyperthyroidism. TCRdb processed the multiplex PCR reads anew with MiXCR; each CDR3 protein has one entry. The sample has hundreds of thousands of distinct CDR3 sequences; 20% to 25% are singletons. The material sequenced was peripheral blood. The source is a woman aged 18 to 35 with stable Graves' hyperthyroidism. Some clones in this sample may be carry-over from other donors' samples. The CDR3 runs from the conserved cysteine through the conserved F or W. The D gene is left open where the match is weak. Clone sizes are given selectively: once, few, many, or a class where the clone is expanded.

TRBV6-5	TRBJ2-7	TRBD1	many	CASSYSSRGLSYEQYF	TGTGCCAGCAGTTACTCGAGCAGGGGGCTCTCCTACGAGCAGTACTTC
TRBV6-1	TRBJ2-7	TRBD1	many	CASTGVGTGTGEQYF	TGTGCCAGCACCGGAGTGGGGACAGGGACGGGCGAGCAGTACTTC
TRBV20-1	TRBJ2-4	NA	many	CSATPGSQVDIQYF	TGCAGTGCTACGCCCGGGTCCCAAGTCGACATTCAGTACTTC
TRBV27	TRBJ2-2	NA	NA	CASTWGRLNTGELFF	TGTGCCAGCACTTGGGGACGCCTGAACACCGGGGAGCTGTTTTTT
TRBV6-4	TRBJ2-4	NA	many	CASSPLEAGGGLAKNIQYF	TGTGCCAGCAGTCCCCTGGAGGCAGGGGGGGGACTAGCCAAAAACATTCAGTACTTC
TRBV12-3/TRBV12-4	TRBJ2-2	TRBD1	many	CASSRNDRVAGELFF	TGTGCCAGCAGTCGAAACGACAGGGTGGCCGGGGAGCTGTTTTTT
TRBV12-3/TRBV12-4	TRBJ1-3	NA	many	CASTTPWGDTIYF	TGTGCCAGCACCACCCCGTGGGGGGACACCATATATTTT
TRBV12-3/TRBV12-4	TRBJ1-6	NA	many	CASTLRDGDNSPLHF	TGTGCCAGCACCCTCCGGGACGGAGATAATTCACCCCTCCACTTT
TRBV19	TRBJ1-5	NA	many	CASSIAGQANQPQHF	TGTGCCAGTAGTATCGCGGGACAAGCTAATCAGCCCCAGCATTTT
TRBV19	TRBJ2-7	TRBD1	many	CASSVPSFGQGAYEQYF	TGTGCCAGTAGCGTCCCGAGCTTCGGACAGGGGGCCTACGAGCAGTACTTC
TRBV4-1	TRBJ1-1	NA	many	CASSQGWTRNTEAFF	TGCGCCAGCAGCCAAGGATGGACGAGGAACACTGAAGCTTTCTTT
TRBV19	TRBJ1-1	NA	many	CASSILAALNTEAFF	TGTGCCAGTAGTATATTGGCAGCCCTGAACACTGAAGCTTTCTTT
TRBV6-5	TRBJ1-1	TRBD1	many	CASSYTGGMNTEAFF	TGTGCCAGCAGTTACACAGGGGGGATGAACACTGAAGCTTTCTTT
TRBV7-2	TRBJ2-7	NA	many	CASSSALRAGEQYF	TGTGCCAGCAGCTCGGCCCTGCGAGCAGGCGAGCAGTACTTC
TRBV15	TRBJ1-5	NA	many	CATSRDRMNSNQPQHF	TGTGCCACCAGCAGAGATCGGATGAATAGCAATCAGCCCCAGCATTTT
TRBV6-1	TRBJ1-5	TRBD1	NA	CASSPTGMSNQPQHF	TGTGCCAGCAGTCCGACAGGGATGAGTAATCAGCCCCAGCATTTT
TRBV20-1	TRBJ2-7	NA	many	CSAGPGPYEQYF	TGCAGTGCTGGTCCGGGCCCCTACGAGCAGTACTTC
TRBV28	TRBJ1-1	NA	many	CASTRGTLNTEAFF	TGTGCCAGCACTAGGGGGACCCTGAACACTGAAGCTTTCTTT
TRBV3-1	TRBJ2-7	TRBD2	few	CASSQGGLALQYF	TGTGCCAGCAGCCAAGGGGGACTAGCTTTGCAGTACTTC
TRBV28	TRBJ1-5	NA	many	CASTTDWEVQPQHF	TGTGCCAGCACCACTGACTGGGAGGTGCAGCCCCAGCATTTT
TRBV10-3	TRBJ2-7	NA	NA	CAISEARQGPQYF	TGTGCCATCAGTGAGGCGCGGCAGGGCCCGCAGTACTTC
TRBV12-3/TRBV12-4	TRBJ1-5	NA	many	CASALSRIQPQHF	TGTGCCAGCGCCCTCAGCAGGATTCAGCCCCAGCATTTT
TRBV12-3/TRBV12-4	TRBJ2-6	NA	once	CASSQAGNGANVLTF	TGTGCCAGCAGCCAGGCAGGGAACGGGGCCAACGTCCTGACTTTC
TRBV20-1	TRBJ2-7	TRBD1	many	CSARAGTGEVEQYF	TGCAGTGCTAGAGCCGGGACAGGGGAGGTCGAGCAGTACTTC
TRBV6-4	TRBJ1-1	NA	many	CASSSLGGATEAFF	TGTGCCAGCAGCAGCCTCGGTGGGGCAACTGAAGCTTTCTTT
TRBV12-3/TRBV12-4	TRBJ1-1	NA	once	CASSWGLVTEAFF	TGTGCCAGCAGTTGGGGATTGGTGACTGAAGCTTTCTTT
TRBV12-3/TRBV12-4	TRBJ1-2	TRBD1	many	CASSPTGFYGYTF	TGTGCCAGCAGCCCGACAGGGTTCTATGGCTACACCTTC
TRBV11-2	TRBJ1-1	TRBD1	many	CASRTGPTAAEAFF	TGTGCCAGCAGGACAGGGCCGACAGCGGCTGAAGCTTTCTTT
TRBV27	TRBJ2-7	TRBD2	NA	CASSLGLAGGLTGSEQYF	TGTGCCAGCAGTTTGGGACTAGCGGGAGGCTTAACTGGCTCCGAGCAGTACTTC
TRBV11-2	TRBJ2-2	TRBD2	NA	CASSFTSDTGELFF	TGTGCCAGCAGCTTTACTAGCGACACCGGGGAGCTGTTTTTT
TRBV15	TRBJ1-1	NA	many	CATSRVTGTEAFF	TGTGCCACCAGCCGGGTGACGGGCACTGAAGCTTTCTTT
TRBV29-1	TRBJ2-7	TRBD2	many	CSVEGAGTIYEQYF	TGCAGCGTTGAGGGTGCCGGGACTATTTACGAGCAGTACTTC
TRBV18	TRBJ1-1	NA	NA	CASSPRTGAFGYTEAFF	TGTGCCAGCTCACCCAGAACCGGGGCCTTCGGGTACACTGAAGCTTTCTTT
TRBV6-1	TRBJ2-5	NA	many	CASSNYMETQYF	TGTGCCAGCAGTAACTATATGGAGACCCAGTACTTC
TRBV15	TRBJ2-7	TRBD2	NA	CATSREASGYYEQYF	TGTGCCACCAGCAGAGAGGCTAGCGGGTACTACGAGCAGTACTTC
TRBV6-2/TRBV6-3	TRBJ2-4	TRBD1	NA	CASSYSGTVKNIQYF	TGTGCCAGCAGTTACTCCGGGACAGTAAAAAACATTCAGTACTTC
TRBV6-1	TRBJ2-7	NA	many	CASSEFFPGDSYEQYF	TGTGCCAGCAGTGAATTTTTCCCGGGGGACTCCTACGAGCAGTACTTC
TRBV6-1	TRBJ2-3	NA	NA	CASSDSFSSTDTQYF	TGTGCCAGCAGTGATTCCTTCAGTAGCACAGATACGCAGTATTTT
TRBV12-3/TRBV12-4	TRBJ1-2	TRBD1	NA	CASSVTGNGYTF	TGTGCCAGCAGCGTGACAGGGAATGGCTACACCTTC
TRBV11-3	TRBJ2-4	TRBD1	many	CASSLGQGAAKNIKYF	TGTGCCAGCAGCCTAGGACAGGGGGCCGCCAAAAACATTAAGTACTTC
TRBV12-3/TRBV12-4	TRBJ1-2	TRBD1	NA	CASSARDSSSSNYGYTF	TGTGCCAGCAGTGCCCGGGACAGCTCCTCTTCTAACTATGGCTACACCTTC
TRBV6-5	TRBJ1-6	NA	many	CASNSPGRNSPLHF	TGTGCCAGCAATAGCCCGGGACGGAATTCACCCCTCCACTTT
TRBV28	TRBJ1-1	NA	NA	CASTSGGFNTEAFF	TGTGCCAGCACCTCCGGGGGTTTTAACACTGAAGCTTTCTTT
TRBV7-8	TRBJ2-5	TRBD2	NA	CASSLGLAADQETQCF	TGTGCCAGCAGCTTAGGACTAGCGGCTGACCAAGAGACCCAGTGCTTC